Listed here are 7 T cell receptor beta chains from one sample, sequenced in a study of T cells in Graves' hyperthyroidism and ophthalmopathy. Amplification of TCR beta CDR3 regions used RNA as the template. During a first-round RT-PCR of the TCR CDR3, the HTBI primer set was used. TCRdb reprocessed the multiplex PCR reads with MiXCR, giving one entry per CDR3 protein. The data contain around 420,000 distinct CDR3 sequences, around 13% of them singletons. Sequenced input: blood. These receptors came from a woman between 18 and 29 years old with Graves' hyperthyroidism.

The sample holds many counts of this clonotype. The chain employs TRBV15 and TRBJ2-7; 7 positions agree with TRBD1. Losses at the gene ends were 1 base for V and 1 base for J; bases not matched to a gene: 1. CDR3 length equals 14 residues. Germline V CDR1 and CDR2: LNHNV, YYDKDF (reference sequence). The CDR3, as DNA: TGTGCCACCAGCAGAGGGACAGGTTCCTACGAGCAGTACTTC. It is translated as CATSRGTGSYEQYF.

This clonotype was observed a few times. Without the conserved terminal phenylalanine or tryptophan, this CDR3 likely stems from a read error. This chain links TRBV3-1 with TRBJ2-7; TRBD2 matches at 9 bases. CDR1 and CDR2 (germline): LGHDT, YNNKEL (reference sequence). The CDR3 spans 17 residues. The V and J ends lost 2 bases and 2 bases, in that order; junction bases with no gene match: 10. The CDR3 DNA follows: TGTGCCAGCAGCCAAAGGTTTGCGGCGGGAGGGCCCTACGAGCAGTACCTC. It specifies CASSQRFAAGGPYEQYL.

This clonotype appeared a few times. The chain links TRBV7-9 to TRBJ2-7; D call uncertain. The CDR3 extends over 12 amino acids. The V end was cut by 3 bases, the J end by 6 bases, with 9 bases between. Germline V gene data show CDR1 as SEHNR and CDR2 as FQNEAQ (reference sequence). CDR3 sequence: CASSLDRLEQYF. The CDR3, as DNA: TGTGCCAGCAGCTTGGACCGCCTCGAGCAGTACTTC. The whole variable domain, filled in from reference TRBV7-9 and TRBJ2-7, reads DTGVSQNPRHKITKRGQNVTFRCDPISEHNRLYWYRQTLGQGPEFLTYFQNEAQLEKSRLLSDRFSAERPKGSFSTLEIQRTEQGDSAMYLCASSLDRLEQYFGPGTRLTVT.

V and J are TRBV11-3 and TRBJ2-7; 9 nucleotides align to TRBD1. Germline CDR1 SGHNT, CDR2 YENEEA. With 3 bases clipped from V and 6 bases from J, the junction kept 9 bases outside the gene matches. CDR3 length: 15 amino acids. The CDR3 reads CASSFSGTGLLEQYF. CDR3 nucleotide sequence: TGTGCCAGCAGCTTCTCCGGGACAGGGTTACTCGAGCAGTACTTC.

Concerning this clonotype itself: One junction end does not reproduce the germline sequence, and a read error may be involved. The gene calls are TRBV4-3 and TRBJ2-2; the D gene is possibly TRBD2 (6 bases). From germline, CDR1 is LGHNA and CDR2 YSLEER. The CDR3 consists of 13 residues. The CDR3 DNA sequence: TGCGCCAGCAGCCAAGAAATCACCGGGGGGCTGTTTTTT. Residues: CASSQEITGGLFF.

This clonotype was recorded many times. CDR3 loop: CAISEMASGSYEQYF. The CDR3 DNA follows: TGTGCCATCAGTGAGATGGCTAGCGGGAGCTACGAGCAGTACTTC. The chain is built from TRBV10-3 and TRBJ2-7, with TRBD2 matching over 10 bases. This CDR3 has 15 amino acids. After removal of 2 bases from V and 3 bases from J, the junction contained 4 bases not matched to a gene. CDR1 and CDR2 from the germline V gene are ENHRY and SYGVKD.

There are many counts of this clonotype. The V and J genes are TRBV28 and TRBJ1-2, with 7 bases aligning to TRBD1. The CDR3 runs 14 residues. Germline V gene data show CDR1 as MDHEN and CDR2 as SYDVKM. With 5 bases clipped from V and 8 bases from J, the junction kept 11 bases outside the gene matches. The CDR3 sequence is CASSPHYRGSGYTF. DNA for the CDR3: TGTGCCAGCAGTCCTCATTACAGGGGCAGCGGCTACACCTTC.